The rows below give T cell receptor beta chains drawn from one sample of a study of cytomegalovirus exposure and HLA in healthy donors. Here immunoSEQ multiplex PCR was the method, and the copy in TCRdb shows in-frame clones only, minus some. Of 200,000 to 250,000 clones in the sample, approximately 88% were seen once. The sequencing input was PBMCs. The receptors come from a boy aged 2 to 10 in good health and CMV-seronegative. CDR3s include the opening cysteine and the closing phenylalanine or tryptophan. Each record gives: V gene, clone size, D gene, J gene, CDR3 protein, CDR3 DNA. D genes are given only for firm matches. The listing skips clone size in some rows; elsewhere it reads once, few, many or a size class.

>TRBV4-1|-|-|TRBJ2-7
CASSHHTGKAGEQYF
TGCGCCAGCAGCCATCACACAGGGAAGGCGGGTGAGCAGTACTTC
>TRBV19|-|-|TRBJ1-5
CASSIGSRGVNQPQHF
TGTGCCAGTAGTATTGGGTCCCGCGGGGTCAATCAGCCCCAGCATTTT
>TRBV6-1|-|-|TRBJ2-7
CASTVRSEQYF
TGTGCCAGCACGGTCCGGAGCGAGCAGTACTTC
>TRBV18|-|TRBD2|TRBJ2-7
CASSPGPGTSPDYEQYF
TGTGCCAGCTCACCTGGACCCGGGACTAGCCCCGACTACGAGCAGTACTTC
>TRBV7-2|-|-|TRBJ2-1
CASSLIAGKQFF
TGTGCCAGCAGCCTAATTGCCGGGAAGCAGTTCTTC
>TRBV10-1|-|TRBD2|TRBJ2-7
CASSEGASGPYEQYF
TGCGCCAGCAGTGAAGGCGCTAGCGGGCCGTACGAGCAGTACTTC
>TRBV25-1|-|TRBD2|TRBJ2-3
CASSSGIAGGVQYF
TGTGCCAGCAGCAGTGGGATAGCGGGGGGGGTGCAGTATTTT
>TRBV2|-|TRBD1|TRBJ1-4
CASSAQGTNEKLFF
TGTGCCAGCAGCGCACAGGGGACTAATGAAAAACTGTTTTTT
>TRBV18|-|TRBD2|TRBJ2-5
CASSLFPSGSGQETQYF
TGTGCCAGCTCACTCTTTCCTAGCGGGAGCGGGCAAGAGACCCAGTACTTC
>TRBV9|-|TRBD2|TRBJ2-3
CASSRRTGTSGRVNSSTDTQYF
TGTGCCAGCAGCAGACGAACCGGGACTAGCGGGAGGGTGAACTCTAGCACAGATACGCAGTATTTT
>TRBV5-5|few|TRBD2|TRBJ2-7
CASSWTSLQSSYEQYF
TGTGCCAGCAGTTGGACTAGCCTCCAGAGCTCCTACGAGCAGTACTTC
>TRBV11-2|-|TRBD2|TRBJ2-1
CASSPGGRLVQFF
TGTGCCAGCAGCCCGGGGGGTAGGCTTGTGCAGTTCTTC
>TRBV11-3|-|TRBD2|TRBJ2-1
CASSPGTSPRHEQFF
TGTGCCAGCAGCCCCGGGACTAGCCCGAGACATGAGCAGTTCTTC
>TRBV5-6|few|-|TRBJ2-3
CASSFGSDTQYF
TGTGCCAGCAGCTTCGGGTCAGATACGCAGTATTTT
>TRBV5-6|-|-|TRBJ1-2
CASSSGSYGYTF
TGTGCCAGCAGCTCCGGGTCTTATGGCTACACCTTC
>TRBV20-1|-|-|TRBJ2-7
CSARDSYEQYF
TGCAGTGCTAGGGACAGCTACGAGCAGTACTTC
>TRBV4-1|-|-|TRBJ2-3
CASARRGRGADTQYF
TGCGCCAGCGCCCGTCGAGGGAGGGGGGCAGATACGCAGTATTTT
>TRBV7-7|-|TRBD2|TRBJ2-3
CASSLGLANTDTQYF
TGTGCTAGCAGCCTTGGACTAGCGAACACAGATACGCAGTATTTT
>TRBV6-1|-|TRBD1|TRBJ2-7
CASSENRGTSLYEQYF
TGTGCCAGCAGTGAAAACAGGGGAACGAGCCTCTACGAGCAGTACTTC
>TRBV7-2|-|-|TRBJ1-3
CASRLASSGNTIYF
TGTGCCAGCAGACTAGCGAGCTCTGGAAACACCATATATTTT
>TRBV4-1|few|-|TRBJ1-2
CASSQEPVNYGYTF
TGCGCCAGCAGCCAAGAGCCGGTTAACTATGGCTACACCTTC
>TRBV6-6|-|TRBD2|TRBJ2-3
CASTPGPTSSTDTQYF
TGTGCCAGCACCCCTGGGCCGACTAGCAGCACAGATACGCAGTATTTT
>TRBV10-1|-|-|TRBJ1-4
CASTPQYNEKLFF
TGCGCCAGCACCCCCCAGTATAATGAAAAACTGTTTTTT
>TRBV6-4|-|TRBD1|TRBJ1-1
CASIEQGQSTEAFF
TGTGCCAGCATTGAGCAGGGACAGAGCACTGAAGCTTTCTTT
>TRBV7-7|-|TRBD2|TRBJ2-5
CASSLLAGEGETQYF
TGTGCTAGCAGCTTACTAGCGGGAGAGGGGGAGACCCAGTACTTC
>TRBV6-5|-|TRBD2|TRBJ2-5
CASQRGGYTQETQYF
TGTGCCAGCCAGCGGGGGGGATATACCCAAGAGACCCAGTACTTC
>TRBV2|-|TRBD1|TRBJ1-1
CASEPGTGNEAFF
TGTGCCAGTGAACCTGGGACAGGCAACGAAGCTTTCTTT
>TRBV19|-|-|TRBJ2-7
CASSIGTSYEQYF
TGTGCCAGTAGTATAGGGACTTCCTACGAGCAGTACTTC
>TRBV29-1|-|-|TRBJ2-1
CSVGWRVAEQFF
TGCAGCGTTGGTTGGAGGGTGGCTGAGCAGTTCTTC
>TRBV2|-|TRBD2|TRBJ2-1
CASRTDGGEQFF
TGTGCCAGCAGAACCGACGGGGGGGAGCAGTTCTTC
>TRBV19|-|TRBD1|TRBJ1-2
CASSMDRDIDGYTF
TGTGCCAGTAGTATGGACAGGGATATCGATGGCTACACCTTC
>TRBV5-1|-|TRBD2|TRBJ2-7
CASSLGTSGFQYF
TGCGCCAGCAGCTTGGGGACTAGCGGGTTCCAGTACTTC
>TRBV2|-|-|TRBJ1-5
CASSQVGSVEDQPQHF
TGTGCCAGCAGTCAAGTTGGATCGGTGGAGGATCAGCCCCAGCATTTT
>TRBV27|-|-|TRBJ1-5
CASSEVPGQSNQPQHF
TGTGCCAGCAGTGAGGTTCCCGGACAGTCTAATCAGCCCCAGCATTTT
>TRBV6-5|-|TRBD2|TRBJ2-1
CATRLAGYNEQFF
TGTGCCACCAGACTAGCGGGCTACAATGAGCAGTTCTTC
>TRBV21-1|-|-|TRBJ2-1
CASSTGLAGGPYEQFF
TGTGCCAGCAGCACCGGACTAGCGGGAGGGCCTTATGAGCAGTTCTTC
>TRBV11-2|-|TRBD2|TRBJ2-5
CASTPGGAETQYF
TGTGCCAGCACCCCGGGGGGTGCGGAGACCCAGTACTTC
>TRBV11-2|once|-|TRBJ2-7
CASSLLNYEQYF
TGTGCCAGCAGCTTATTAAACTACGAGCAGTACTTC
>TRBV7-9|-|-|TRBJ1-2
CASSLDNYGYTF
TGTGCCAGCAGCTTAGACAATTATGGCTACACCTTC
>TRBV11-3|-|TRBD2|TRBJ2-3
CASSLGLAGNTQYF
TGTGCCAGCAGCTTGGGACTAGCGGGAAATACGCAGTATTTT
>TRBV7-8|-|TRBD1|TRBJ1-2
CASRDRGGIYGYTF
TGTGCCAGCAGAGACAGGGGCGGGATCTATGGCTACACCTTC
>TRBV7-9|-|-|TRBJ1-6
CASSLVQGSGSPLHF
TGTGCCAGCAGCTTAGTTCAGGGGTCGGGGTCACCCCTCCACTTT
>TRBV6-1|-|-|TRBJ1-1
CASSERGTEAFF
TGTGCCAGCAGTGAAAGGGGGACTGAAGCTTTCTTT
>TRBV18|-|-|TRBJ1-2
CASSPEGAPNYGYTF
TGTGCCAGCTCACCAGAAGGGGCGCCCAACTATGGCTACACCTTC
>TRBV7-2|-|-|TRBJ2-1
CASRGGDEQFF
TGTGCCAGCAGAGGGGGTGATGAGCAGTTCTTC
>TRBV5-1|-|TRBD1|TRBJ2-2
CASSPGTAFANTGELFF
TGCGCCAGCAGCCCAGGGACAGCCTTCGCGAACACCGGGGAGCTGTTTTTT
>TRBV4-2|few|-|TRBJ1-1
CASSQGTGDRAFF
TGTGCCAGCAGCCAAGGTACGGGGGATCGTGCTTTCTTT
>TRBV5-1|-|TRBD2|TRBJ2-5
CASSLDGRGTETQYF
TGCGCCAGCAGCTTGGACGGGCGGGGGACAGAGACCCAGTACTTC